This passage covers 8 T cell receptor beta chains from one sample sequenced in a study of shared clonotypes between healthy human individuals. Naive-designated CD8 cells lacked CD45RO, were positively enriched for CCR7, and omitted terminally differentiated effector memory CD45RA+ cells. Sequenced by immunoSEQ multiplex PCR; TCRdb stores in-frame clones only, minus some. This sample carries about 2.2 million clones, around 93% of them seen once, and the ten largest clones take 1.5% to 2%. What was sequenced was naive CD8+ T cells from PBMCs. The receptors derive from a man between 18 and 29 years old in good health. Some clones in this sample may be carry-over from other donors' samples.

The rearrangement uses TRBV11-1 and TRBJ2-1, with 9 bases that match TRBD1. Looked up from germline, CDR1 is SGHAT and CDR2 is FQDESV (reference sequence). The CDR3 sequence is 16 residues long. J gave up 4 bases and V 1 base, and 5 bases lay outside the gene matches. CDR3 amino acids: CASSLEGTGYYNEQFF. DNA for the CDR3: TGTGCCAGCAGCTTAGAAGGGACAGGGTATTACAATGAGCAGTTCTTC.

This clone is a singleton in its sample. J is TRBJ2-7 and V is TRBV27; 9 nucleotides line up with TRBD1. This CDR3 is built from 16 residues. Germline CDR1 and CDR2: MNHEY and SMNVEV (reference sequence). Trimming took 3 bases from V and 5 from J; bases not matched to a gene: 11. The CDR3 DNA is TGTGCCAGCAGTTTTTCCCTCGGGACAGGGATCCACGAGCAGTACTTC. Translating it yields CASSFSLGTGIHEQYF.

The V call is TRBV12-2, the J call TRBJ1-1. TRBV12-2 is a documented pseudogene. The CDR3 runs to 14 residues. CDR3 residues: CASRLGGGCFGAFF. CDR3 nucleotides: TGTGCAAGTCGCTTGGGGGGAGGCTGTTTTGGAGCTTTCTTT.

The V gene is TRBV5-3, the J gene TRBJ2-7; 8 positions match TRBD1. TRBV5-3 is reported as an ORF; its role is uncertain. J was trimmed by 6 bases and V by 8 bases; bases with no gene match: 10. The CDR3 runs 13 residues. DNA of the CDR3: TGTGCCAGCAGCCCCGGGACAGGCCCCGAGCAGTACTTC. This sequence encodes CASSPGTGPEQYF.

CDR3 sequence: CASSYGPPPNQPQHF. CDR3 DNA sequence: TGTGCCAGCAGCTATGGGCCCCCACCCAATCAGCCCCAGCATTTT. The rearrangement links TRBV7-2 to TRBJ1-5, with D hard to call. The CDR3 totals 15 residues. CDR1 and CDR2 (germline): SGHTA, FQGNSA. The V end was cut by 4 bases, the J end by 3 bases, with 13 bases between. The complete variable domain, with remaining parts taken from reference TRBV7-2 and TRBJ1-5, reads GAGVSQSPSNKVTEKGKDVELRCDPISGHTALYWYRQSLGQGLEFLIYFQGNSAPDKSGLPSDRFSAERTGGSVSTLTIQRTQQEDSAVYLCASSYGPPPNQPQHFGDGTRLSIL.

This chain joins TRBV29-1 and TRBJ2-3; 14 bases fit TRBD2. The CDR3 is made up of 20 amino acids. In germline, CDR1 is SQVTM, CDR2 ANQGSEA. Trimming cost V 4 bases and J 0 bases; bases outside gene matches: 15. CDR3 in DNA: TGCAGCGTTGGCCCCCCCGTCCCGGGACTAGCGGGAGAAAGCACAGATACGCAGTATTTT. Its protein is CSVGPPVPGLAGESTDTQYF.

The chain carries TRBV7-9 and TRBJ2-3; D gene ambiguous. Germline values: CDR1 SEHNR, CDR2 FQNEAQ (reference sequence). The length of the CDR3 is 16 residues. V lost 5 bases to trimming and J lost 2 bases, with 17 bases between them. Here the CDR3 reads CASSPPPTGVTDTQYF. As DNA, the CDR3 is TGTGCCAGCAGCCCCCCTCCGACTGGCGTCACAGATACGCAGTATTTT.

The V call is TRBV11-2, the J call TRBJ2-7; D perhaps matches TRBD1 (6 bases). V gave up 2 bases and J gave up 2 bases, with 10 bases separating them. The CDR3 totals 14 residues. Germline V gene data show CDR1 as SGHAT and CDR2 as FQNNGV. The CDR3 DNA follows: TGTGCCAGCAGCTTAACGACAGGAGCCTACGAGCAGTACTTC. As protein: CASSLTTGAYEQYF.